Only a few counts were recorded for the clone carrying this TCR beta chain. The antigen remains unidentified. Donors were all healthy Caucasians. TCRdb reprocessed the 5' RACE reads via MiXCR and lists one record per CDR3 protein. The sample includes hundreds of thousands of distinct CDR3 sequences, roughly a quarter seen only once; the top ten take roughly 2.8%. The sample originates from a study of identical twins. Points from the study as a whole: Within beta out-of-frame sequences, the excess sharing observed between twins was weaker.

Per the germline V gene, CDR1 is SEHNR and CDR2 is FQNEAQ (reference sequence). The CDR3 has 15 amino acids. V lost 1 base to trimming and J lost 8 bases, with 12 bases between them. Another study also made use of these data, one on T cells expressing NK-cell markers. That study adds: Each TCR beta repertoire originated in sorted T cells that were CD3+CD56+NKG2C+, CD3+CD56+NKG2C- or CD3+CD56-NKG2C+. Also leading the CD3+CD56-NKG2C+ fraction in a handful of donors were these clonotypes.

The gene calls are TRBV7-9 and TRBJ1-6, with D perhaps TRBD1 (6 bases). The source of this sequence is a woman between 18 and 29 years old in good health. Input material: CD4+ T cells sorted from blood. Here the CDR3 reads CASSLGTGTDSPLHF. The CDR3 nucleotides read TGTGCCAGCAGCTTAGGCACAGGGACCGATTCACCCCTCCACTTT.